This T cell receptor (beta chain) appears in the sequencing data of a study of technical replicates of blood from a few donors. The assay was immunoSEQ multiplex PCR, and TCRdb's table has in-frame clones only and misses some. Of 87,000 or so clones listed, over 90% were seen once; the top ten hold around 0.36%. The CDR3 has 16 residues. Material for sequencing was T cells isolated from PBMCs. This TCR came from a human donor in good health. The rearrangement joins TRBV21-1 to TRBJ1-4; the listed D gene, TRBD1, was not tested against the DNA. TRBV21-1 is classified as a pseudogene. For the CDR3, the DNA is TGTGCCAGCAGCAACAGGTCTAATGGGACTAATGAAAAACTGTTTTTT. Protein: CASSNRSNGTNEKLFF.